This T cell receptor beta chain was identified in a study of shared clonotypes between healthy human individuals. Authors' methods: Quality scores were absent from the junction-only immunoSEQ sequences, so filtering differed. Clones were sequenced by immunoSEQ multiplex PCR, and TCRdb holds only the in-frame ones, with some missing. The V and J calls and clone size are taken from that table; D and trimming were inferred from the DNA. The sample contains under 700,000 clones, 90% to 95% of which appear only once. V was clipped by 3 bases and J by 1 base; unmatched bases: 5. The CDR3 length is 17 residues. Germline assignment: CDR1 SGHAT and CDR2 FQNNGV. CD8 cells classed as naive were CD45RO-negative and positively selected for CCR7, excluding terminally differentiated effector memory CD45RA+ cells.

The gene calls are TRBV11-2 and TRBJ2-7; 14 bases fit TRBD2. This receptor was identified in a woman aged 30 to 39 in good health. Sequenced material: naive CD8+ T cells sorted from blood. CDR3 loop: CASSFRLAGGISYEQYF. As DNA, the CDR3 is TGTGCCAGCAGCTTCAGACTAGCGGGAGGGATATCCTACGAGCAGTACTTC.